The present entry profiles one TCR beta chain with its context. The CDR3 extends over 15 amino acids. The ends lost 6 bases at V and 5 bases at J; junction bases unmatched: 10. CDR1 and CDR2 (germline): SNHLY, FYNNEI. This entry comes from a study of Ad26.COV2.S vaccination and SARS-CoV-2 variants. Study as a whole: Donor participated within the Ad26.COV2.S arm of the COV1001 trial. Intramuscular Ad26.COV2.S at 5x10^10 or 1x10^11 viral particles.

Profiled with immunoSEQ multiplex PCR; TCRdb holds only in-frame clones, not every one. The table has some 370,000 clones, roughly 80% seen once. Treatment reported: around 19 received Ad26.COV2.S at low or high dose, single or two shots; roughly five received placebo; per-sample allocation not given. Day 63 after the first injection of vaccine or placebo was the sampling time. Immunization relied on an Ad26 vector, which expressed Wuhan-strain SARS-CoV-2 spike. The J gene is TRBJ1-1, the V gene TRBV2, with TRBD1 matching 9 bases. The TCR was taken from a person aged 18 to 65 who received the Ad26.COV2.S COVID-19 vaccine or a placebo. The sample in question was peripheral blood, obtained in a trial of Ad26.COV2.S vaccine versus placebo. The chain's CDR3 is CASRLTGGAGTEAFF. As DNA, the CDR3 is TGTGCCAGCAGGCTTACAGGGGGCGCGGGGACTGAAGCTTTCTTT. The entire variable domain, with the rest obtained from reference TRBV2 and TRBJ1-1, is as follows: EPEVTQTPSHQVTQMGQEVILRCVPISNHLYFYWYRQILGQKVEFLVSFYNNEISEKSEIFDDQFSVERPDGSNFTLKIRSTKLEDSAMYFCASRLTGGAGTEAFFGQGTRLTVV.